This T cell receptor (beta chain) appears in the sequencing data of a study of blood T cells in healthy people across ages. Trimming took 4 bases from V and 10 from J; bases not matched to a gene: 11. The CDR3 has 15 amino acids. This clonotype came up many times. Primed by a sample-barcoded 5' primer and a J-beta primer mix, a second PCR proceeded for 7 to 11 cycles. TCRdb processed the 5' RACE reads anew with MiXCR; each CDR3 protein has one entry. This table holds about 800,000 distinct CDR3 sequences, more than 20% found once. These same data were also listed under a study on T cells of mothers and their children.

The chain is built from TRBV12-3 or TRBV12-4 and TRBJ2-1, with 9 bases fitting TRBD1. The receptor comes from a boy aged 5-17 years in good health. Input material: blood. CDR3 loop: CASSSPGQGLWEQFF. DNA for the CDR3: TGTGCCAGCAGTTCCCCCGGACAGGGGCTTTGGGAGCAGTTCTTC.